Below are 3 T cell receptor beta chains sequenced from a single sample in a study of blood T cells in healthy people across ages. Using a J-beta primer mix together with a sample-barcoded 5' primer, a second PCR was run for about 6 to 11 cycles. TCRdb independently ran MiXCR on the 5' RACE reads; one entry per CDR3 protein. This sample has 1.2 million to 1.5 million distinct CDR3 sequences, with roughly 60% found just once. Sequencing used blood. The receptors stem from a man aged 18 to 29 in good health.

The chain carries TRBV27 and TRBJ2-2; the match to TRBD2 covers 8 bases. After removal of 7 bases from V and 7 bases from J, the junction contained 14 bases not matched to a gene. The CDR3 has 16 residues. In germline, CDR1 is MNHEY, CDR2 SMNVEV (reference sequence). CDR3 amino acids: CASTGFREGLGGELFF. As DNA, the CDR3 is TGTGCCAGCACTGGGTTCCGGGAGGGCCTTGGCGGGGAGCTGTTTTTT.

This clonotype has more than one count but fewer than ten. The genes are TRBV11-3 and TRBJ2-3; D remains unclear. The germline V gene encodes CDR1 SGHNT and CDR2 YENEEA. Trimming took off 6 bases at V and 0 bases at J, with 13 bases between the two ends. The CDR3 consists of 15 residues. The CDR3 region is CASSSPLDSTDTQYF. DNA of the CDR3: TGTGCCAGCAGTTCCCCCCTCGACAGCACAGATACGCAGTATTTT.

The J gene is TRBJ2-7, the V gene TRBV20-1; tentatively, D is TRBD1 (6 bases). Germline-derived CDR1 and CDR2 are DFQATT and SNEGSKA (reference sequence). The CDR3 totals 13 residues. Between the trimmed V and J ends, which lost 6 bases and 4 bases, there was a span of 16 bases. Written as DNA, the CDR3 is TGCAGTGCCAGTCCGACAGGCATTTACGAGCAGTACTTC. Encoded protein: CSASPTGIYEQYF.